These 16 T cell receptor beta chains originate from one sample sequenced in a study of blood T cell repertoires in COVID-19. Method: immunoSEQ multiplex PCR; TCRdb's copy keeps in-frame clones and lacks some. The sample contains 250,000 or so clones, around 90% of which appear only once. What was sequenced was PBMCs or T cells enriched from blood (not recorded which). All receptors derive from a man aged 40-49 years who had been exposed to COVID-19.

V usage is TRBV7-9 and J usage is TRBJ2-1, with 11 nucleotides matching TRBD2. V was pared by 0 bases and J by 5 bases, with 0 bases of the junction left unmatched. The germline V gene has CDR1 SEHNR and CDR2 FQNEAQ (reference sequence). CDR3 length equals 15 residues. The CDR3 here is CASSLALAGDNEQFF. CDR3 coding DNA: TGTGCCAGCAGCTTAGCACTAGCGGGAGACAATGAGCAGTTCTTC.

This chain uses TRBV4-3 with TRBJ1-2, with 8 bases matching TRBD1. Germline V gene sequence: CDR1 LGHNA, CDR2 YSLEER. The J segment lost 8 bases and the V segment lost 5 bases, leaving 10 bases of the junction unmatched. This CDR3 spans 14 amino acids. The CDR3 coding sequence is TGCGCCAGCAGCGCCGGGACAGGCGCTCGGGGCTACACCTTC. This encodes CASSAGTGARGYTF.

The V gene is TRBV6-2 or TRBV6-3, the J gene TRBJ2-7; D is ambiguous. With 4 bases removed from V and 2 bases from J, the gap between germline ends came to 9 bases. CDR1 is MNHEY, CDR2 SVGEGT, per germline. This CDR3 spans 13 amino acids. CDR3 region: CASSSTETYEQYF. CDR3 nucleotides: TGTGCCAGCAGTTCTACAGAGACCTACGAGCAGTACTTC.

The chain employs TRBV9 and TRBJ1-4; 7 nucleotides align to TRBD1. CDR1 SGDLS and CDR2 YYNGEE come from the germline V gene. The V segment lost 2 bases and the J segment 4 bases; nucleotides outside the gene matches: 11. The CDR3 is 17 residues long. Here the CDR3 reads CASSVRGAGTDNEKLFF. Written as DNA, the CDR3 is TGTGCCAGCAGCGTGAGGGGGGCCGGGACAGATAATGAAAAACTGTTTTTT.

For the CDR3, the DNA is TGCGCCAGCAGCTTAACGGACAGGGGAACCTACGAGCAGTACTTC. It codes for CASSLTDRGTYEQYF. The rearrangement joins TRBV5-1 to TRBJ2-7; 9 bases agree with TRBD1. V lost 2 bases to trimming and J lost 2 bases; unmatched junction nucleotides: 5. CDR1 and CDR2 from the germline V gene are SGHRS and YFSETQ. CDR3 length: 15 amino acids.

This clone has just one count. J is TRBJ1-5 and V is TRBV4-3; D is undetermined. V lost 0 bases to trimming and J lost 6 bases, with 12 bases between them. The germline V gene encodes CDR1 LGHNA and CDR2 YSLEER. The CDR3 extends over 15 amino acids. This CDR3 reads CASSQDLGSGQPQHF. The CDR3 DNA reads TGCGCCAGCAGCCAAGATCTTGGTAGCGGTCAGCCCCAGCATTTT.

The V call is TRBV7-3, the J call TRBJ1-1; no reliable D call. Germline V gene data show CDR1 as SGHTA and CDR2 as FQGTGA. The CDR3 has 15 residues. The V gene lost 2 bases and the J gene lost 1 base, with 11 bases spanning the gap. The CDR3: CASSLVPGRNTEAFF. The CDR3 DNA is TGTGCCAGCAGCTTAGTACCGGGGAGGAACACTGAAGCTTTCTTT.

V and J are TRBV28 and TRBJ1-2; weak D call: TRBD1 (5 bases). The V end was cut by 6 bases, the J end by 3 bases, with 20 bases between. Germline V gene sequence: CDR1 MDHEN, CDR2 SYDVKM. This CDR3 has 16 residues. As DNA, the CDR3 is TGTGCCAGCAGCCTGGGGGGAGGGAAGGGTGACTATGGCTACACCTTC. This gives the protein CASSLGGGKGDYGYTF.

V gene TRBV19 combines with J gene TRBJ2-3; 12 bases align to TRBD2. The CDR3 sequence is 15 residues long. The junction had 6 bases not matched to a gene; V was cut back by 7 bases and J by 4 bases. Germline loops: CDR1 LNHDA, CDR2 SQIVND (reference sequence). DNA for the CDR3: TGTGCCAGTAAGAGACTAGCGGGAGTCCCAGATACGCAGTATTTT. Its protein is CASKRLAGVPDTQYF. Supplemented by reference TRBV19 and TRBJ2-3, the full variable domain reads DGGITQSPKYLFRKEGQNVTLSCEQNLNHDAMYWYRQDPGQGLRLIYYSQIVNDFQKGDIAEGYSVSREKKESFPLTVTSAQKNPTAFYLCASKRLAGVPDTQYFGPGTRLTVL.

The chain links TRBV29-1 to TRBJ1-1; TRBD1 is a possible D gene (5 bases). The CDR3 spans 15 residues. Germline V CDR1 and CDR2: SQVTM, ANQGSEA. Trimming stripped 5 bases from V and 4 bases from J, with 20 bases between. This CDR3 reads CSVKPWGSPATEAFF. CDR3 nucleotides: TGCAGCGTTAAACCCTGGGGCTCCCCGGCCACTGAAGCTTTCTTT. The variable domain in full, completed from reference TRBV29-1 and TRBJ1-1, reads SAVISQKPSRDICQRGTSLTIQCQVDSQVTMMFWYRQQPGQSLTLIATANQGSEATYESGFVIDKFPISRPNLTFSTLTVSNMSPEDSSIYLCSVKPWGSPATEAFFGQGTRLTVV.

This chain uses TRBV3-1 (or the pseudogene TRBV3-2) with TRBJ2-7, with a tentative D call TRBD1 (6 bases). Per germline, CDR1 LGHDT and CDR2 YNNKEL (reference sequence). The CDR3 runs to 14 residues. Between the trimmed V and J ends, which lost 4 bases and 1 base, there was a span of 11 bases. The chain's CDR3 is CASSPSQGSYEQYF. DNA of the CDR3: TGTGCCAGCAGCCCCAGCCAGGGGTCCTACGAGCAGTACTTC.

The chain combines TRBV5-8 with TRBJ1-5; D perhaps matches TRBD1 (6 bases). The CDR3 has 16 residues. Germline CDR1 is SGHTS and CDR2 is YDEGEE. V was trimmed by 0 bases and J by 3 bases, leaving 13 bases between them. CDR3 loop: CASSLAEGGYNQPQHF. CDR3 DNA: TGTGCCAGCAGCTTGGCGGAGGGGGGGTACAATCAGCCCCAGCATTTT. The full variable domain, its missing parts supplied by reference TRBV5-8 and TRBJ1-5, is EAGVTQSPTHLIKTRGQQATLRCSPISGHTSVYWYQQALGLGLQFLLWYDEGEERNRGNFPPRFSGRQFPNYSSELNVNALELEDSALYLCASSLAEGGYNQPQHFGDGTRLSIL.

The V and J genes are TRBV11-2 and TRBJ2-7, with 7 positions matching TRBD2. Per the germline V gene, CDR1 is SGHAT and CDR2 is FQNNGV. The CDR3 runs to 16 residues. V trimming: 6 bases; J trimming: 0 bases; junction bases outside the gene matches: 11. The CDR3 reads CASRLGGGLHSYEQYF. The CDR3 DNA follows: TGTGCCAGCAGGTTGGGGGGAGGGCTTCACTCCTACGAGCAGTACTTC.

The CDR3 spells CASSLTGGTANTEAFF. For the CDR3, the DNA is TGCGCCAGCAGCTTGACGGGCGGGACAGCAAACACTGAAGCTTTCTTT. The V and J genes are TRBV5-1 and TRBJ1-1, with 7 bases aligning to TRBD1. The V gene's germline CDR1 is SGHRS and CDR2 YFSETQ. This CDR3 has 16 residues. The V gene end was trimmed by 1 base and the J gene end by 2 bases; junction bases not matched to a gene: 8.

The genes are TRBV14 and TRBJ2-5; TRBD1 agrees at 7 bases. Germline V lookup: CDR1 SGHDN, CDR2 FVKESK. Unmatched junction bases numbered 6, after V lost 3 bases and J lost 5 bases. This CDR3 contains 14 residues. The CDR3 bases are TGTGCCAGCAGCCAGGAAGGGGGCTGGGAGACCCAGTACTTC. Its protein product is CASSQEGGWETQYF.

The CDR3: CASSLFWPGELFF. DNA for the CDR3: TGTGCCAGCAGTTTATTCTGGCCCGGGGAGCTGTTTTTT. The rearrangement links TRBV28 to TRBJ2-2; the D is unclear. Per germline, CDR1 MDHEN and CDR2 SYDVKM. The CDR3 contains 13 residues. V shed 1 base and J shed 6 bases, with 6 bases lying between them.